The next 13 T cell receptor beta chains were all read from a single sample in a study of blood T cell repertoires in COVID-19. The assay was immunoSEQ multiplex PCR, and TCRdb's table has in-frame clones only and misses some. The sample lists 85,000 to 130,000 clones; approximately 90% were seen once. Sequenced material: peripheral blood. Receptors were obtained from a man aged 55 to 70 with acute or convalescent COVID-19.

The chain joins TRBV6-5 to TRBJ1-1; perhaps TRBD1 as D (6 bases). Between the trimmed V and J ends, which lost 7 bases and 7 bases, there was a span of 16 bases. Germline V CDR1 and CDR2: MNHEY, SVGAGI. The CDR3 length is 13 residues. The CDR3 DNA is TGTGCCAGCACCCCAAGCGGGACACTTGAAGCTTTCTTT. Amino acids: CASTPSGTLEAFF.

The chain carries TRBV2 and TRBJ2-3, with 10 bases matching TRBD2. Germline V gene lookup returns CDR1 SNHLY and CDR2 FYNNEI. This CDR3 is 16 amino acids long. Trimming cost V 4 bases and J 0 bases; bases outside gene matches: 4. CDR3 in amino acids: CASSGGTSVSTDTQYF. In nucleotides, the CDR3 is TGTGCCAGCAGTGGAGGGACTAGCGTAAGCACAGATACGCAGTATTTT.

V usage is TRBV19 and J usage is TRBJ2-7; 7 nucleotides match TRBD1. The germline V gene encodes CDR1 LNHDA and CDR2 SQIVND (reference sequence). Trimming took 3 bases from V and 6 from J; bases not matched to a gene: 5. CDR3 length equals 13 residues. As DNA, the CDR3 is TGTGCCAGTAGTATGGACAGGATCGGCGAGCAGTACTTC. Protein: CASSMDRIGEQYF.

The CDR3 loop is CAISEAEGAFF. CDR3 DNA sequence: TGTGCCATCAGTGAGGCGGAGGGAGCTTTCTTT. This chain connects TRBV10-3 to TRBJ1-1, with D uncertain. From germline, CDR1 is ENHRY and CDR2 SYGVKD. CDR3 length: 11 amino acids. The ends were cut back, 2 bases at V and 10 bases at J, with 8 bases in the middle.

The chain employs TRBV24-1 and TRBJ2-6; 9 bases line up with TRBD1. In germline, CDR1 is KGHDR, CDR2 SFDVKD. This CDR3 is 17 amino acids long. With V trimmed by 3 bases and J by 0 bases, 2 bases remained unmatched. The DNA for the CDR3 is TGTGCCACCAGTGATGACAGGGGGTTCTCTGGGGCCAACGTCCTGACTTTC. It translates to CATSDDRGFSGANVLTF.

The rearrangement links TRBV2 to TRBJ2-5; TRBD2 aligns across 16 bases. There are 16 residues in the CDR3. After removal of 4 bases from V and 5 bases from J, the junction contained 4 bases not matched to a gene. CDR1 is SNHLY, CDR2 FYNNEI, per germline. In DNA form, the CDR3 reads TGTGCCAGCAGTGGGGGACTAGCGGGAGGGGCCGAGACCCAGTACTTC. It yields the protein CASSGGLAGGAETQYF.

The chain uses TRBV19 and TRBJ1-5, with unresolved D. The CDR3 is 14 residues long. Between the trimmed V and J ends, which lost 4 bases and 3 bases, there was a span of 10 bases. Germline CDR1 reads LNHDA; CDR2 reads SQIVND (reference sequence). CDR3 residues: CASSSPGYNQPQHF. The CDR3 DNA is TGTGCCAGTAGTAGTCCGGGTTACAATCAGCCCCAGCATTTT.

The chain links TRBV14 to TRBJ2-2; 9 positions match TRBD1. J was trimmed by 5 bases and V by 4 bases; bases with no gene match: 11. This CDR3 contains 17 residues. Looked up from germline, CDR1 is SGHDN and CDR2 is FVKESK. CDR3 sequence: CASSRISTGGWTGELFF. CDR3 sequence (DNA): TGTGCCAGCAGCCGAATTTCGACAGGGGGATGGACCGGGGAGCTGTTTTTT.

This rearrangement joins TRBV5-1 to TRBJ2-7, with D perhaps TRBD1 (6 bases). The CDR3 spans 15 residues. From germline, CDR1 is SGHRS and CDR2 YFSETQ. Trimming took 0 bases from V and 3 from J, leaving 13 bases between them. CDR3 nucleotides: TGCGCCAGCAGCTTGGGAGGACAGCAGGACTACGAGCAGTACTTC. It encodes CASSLGGQQDYEQYF.

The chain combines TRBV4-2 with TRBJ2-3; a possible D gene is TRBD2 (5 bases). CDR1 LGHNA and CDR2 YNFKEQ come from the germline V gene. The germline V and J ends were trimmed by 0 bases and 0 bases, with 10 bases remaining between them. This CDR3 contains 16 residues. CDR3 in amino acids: CASSQEGRRSTDTQYF. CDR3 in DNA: TGTGCCAGCAGCCAAGAGGGGAGAAGAAGCACAGATACGCAGTATTTT.

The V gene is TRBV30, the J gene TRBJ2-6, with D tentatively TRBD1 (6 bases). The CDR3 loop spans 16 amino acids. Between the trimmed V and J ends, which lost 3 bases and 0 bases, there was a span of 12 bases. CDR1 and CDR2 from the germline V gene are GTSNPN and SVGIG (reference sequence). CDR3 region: CAWRARGLSGANVLTF. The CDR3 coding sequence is TGTGCCTGGAGAGCCAGGGGCCTCTCTGGGGCCAACGTCCTGACTTTC.

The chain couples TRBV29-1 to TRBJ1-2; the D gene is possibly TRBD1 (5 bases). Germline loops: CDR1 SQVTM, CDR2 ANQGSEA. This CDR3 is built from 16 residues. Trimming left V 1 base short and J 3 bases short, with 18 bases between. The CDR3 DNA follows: TGCAGCGTTGAAGGCCGACAGTTCACCCGGGACTATGGCTACACCTTC. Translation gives CSVEGRQFTRDYGYTF.

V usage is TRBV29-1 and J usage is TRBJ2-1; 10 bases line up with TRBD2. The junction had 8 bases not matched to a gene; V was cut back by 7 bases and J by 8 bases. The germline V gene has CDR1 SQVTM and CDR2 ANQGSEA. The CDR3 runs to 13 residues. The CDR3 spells CSALAGAGDEQFF. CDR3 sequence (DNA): TGCAGCGCTCTAGCGGGAGCAGGTGATGAGCAGTTCTTC.